This T cell receptor (beta chain) is drawn from a study of cytomegalovirus exposure and HLA in healthy donors (dated by TCRdb to about 2017). Concerning the study at large: In an earlier analysis of approximately 500 of the donors, approximately 260 Gb of sequence data and 90 million to 130 million unique TCR beta sequences from about 179 million T cells were reported. An early release that covered around 590 HLA-typed donors contained around 300 gigabases of sequencing data and tens of millions of unique TCR sequences. The genetic ancestry cluster associated with self-reported Caucasian donors included about 81% of the roughly 380 genotyped donors. The study was designed to test whether signatures of past pathogen exposure could be identified by cataloging public T cell receptors. The study profiled the T cell repertoires of under 850 subjects by immunosequencing and related them to cytomegalovirus serostatus. Besides the first cohort of about 730 subjects, a separate validation cohort made up of roughly 130 different subjects was used. High-throughput TCR immunosequencing, statistical association of individual TCRs with disease status, and machine learning were combined to predict cytomegalovirus infection status. A later analysis re-examined previously published TCR beta repertoires from roughly 720 donors and added high-resolution HLA genotyping to investigate patterns of TCR occurrence. Rather than using new phenotypic data, the later analysis identified candidate immune exposures from TCR beta sequences and from how often those sequences occurred across donors. To decide whether each TCR beta V gene segment behaved as functional or pseudogenic, an earlier analysis of some 600 of the donors relied on high-throughput TCR beta sequencing. Donor age, sex, ethnicity and CMV serostatus were compiled together with the repertoire data. In a later genetic analysis, genome-wide SNP genotypes for about three fifths of the 666 donors were used, and that subset was treated as a discovery cohort. Every repertoire in the discovery cohort had been generated on one and the same sequencing platform. Class I and class II HLA loci were covered by the typing at four-digit resolution. Typing coverage varied by locus: roughly 620-630 donors for A, B, C, DRB1 and DQB1; some 520 for DQA1; more than 600 for DPA1; roughly 470 for DPB1. Several DR-DQ haplotypes were handled as single units for association and clustering because linkage in the cohort was strong. Among roughly 400 genotyped donors of the cohort, an average of 235,054 unique TCR beta nucleotide sequences were sequenced per donor, roughly a sixth of them non-productive. Beyond this particular receptor, the publication reports: Correlated functional status among segregating V segments might be attributable to linkage disequilibrium, but an unknown experimental factor could not be ruled out. An association between a missense DCLRE1C variant and V-gene and J-gene trimming of TCR beta chains was found in a later genetic analysis and replicated in an independent cohort. In a later analysis, HLA-associated TCR beta chains were found to be more clonally expanded and to have lower generation probabilities than equally common non-associated chains. Across donors, most TCR sequences were observed very rarely, whereas some public TCRs were present in many individuals. In a later analysis, 16,951 TCR beta sequences were associated with specific HLA alleles at a false discovery rate of 0.05. In a later analysis, the rate of TCR association differed among HLA loci, with DRB1 alleles having the most associated TCRs and HLA-C alleles having the fewest. In both the original and validation cohorts, the classifier was reported to diagnose cytomegalovirus status with high specificity and sensitivity. In vitro tests confirmed that a few of the cytomegalovirus-associated TCR beta chains recognize cytomegalovirus antigens. CMV serostatus was the only immune exposure information available for the cohort. According to the authors, the approach could potentially be generalized to other disease states and immunological phenotypes. Because some donors lacked HLA typing at each locus, the association tests relied only on the typed subset. A further reported finding was that TCR beta sequences accurately predicted the HLA-A and HLA-B alleles for most subjects in the first cohort. In an earlier analysis of more than 500 of the donors, most TCR beta V segments appeared in productive rearrangements about 87% or about 30% of the time, broadly matching IMGT annotations. A cluster of highly shared sequence variants was judged likely to represent a technical artifact of the sequencing pipeline. In a later analysis, most CMV-associated TCR beta chains were found to appear HLA-restricted, with HLA associations seemingly driven largely by CMV exposure. According to a later analysis, parvovirus B19, influenza, CMV and Epstein-Barr virus appeared linked to several top co-occurrence clusters. A total of fewer than 200 TCR beta chains were listed by the study as associated with cytomegalovirus. In this cohort, only TCR beta chains were sequenced, and detectable features were limited by the absence of alpha or paired-chain data. The presence/absence analyses assumed that sequencing depth was roughly uniform across donors, and that assumption may not be true. When HLA alleles, especially DR and DQ, strongly co-occurred, TCR associations were difficult to assign to individual alleles. Some 15 rarely observed V segments, including chromosome 9 orphons, were excluded from the earlier analysis of several hundred of the donors because counts were too low. Compared with the 666-donor mean, donors in an Asian-associated ancestry cluster had fewer N-insertions in productive TCRs, according to a later genetic analysis. Because the 87-base-pair reads could not distinguish some IMGT-functional V segments, including TRBV6-2 and TRBV6-3, those segments were excluded.

Library generation was performed with the immunoSEQ multiplex PCR assay. For the multiplex PCR, a mixture combining 60 forward primers for TCR Vbeta segments and 13 reverse primers for TCR Jbeta segments was used. A multiplex PCR assay on genomic DNA amplified the CDR3 region of rearranged TCR beta genes. On the Illumina HiSeq System, the amplified TCR beta libraries were sequenced as 87-base-pair reads. The authors' analysis ran thus. Across the 500 to 850 repertoires, a later analysis counted 60 million to 90 million unique TCR beta chains, around 10 million of which were shared by at least two donors. A nearest-neighbor algorithm error-corrected the raw reads and collapsed the reads into unique sequences, merging closely related sequences to remove PCR and sequencing errors. Alignment of CDR3 sequences to IMGT reference sequences was used to assign V, D and J gene segments. For a sequence to be retained, a match of at least six nucleotides to both a V gene segment and a J gene segment was required. Rearrangements were classified as productive when the CDR3 lacked stop codons and remained in frame with V and J, and all other rearrangements were classified as non-productive. Following IMGT convention, CDR3 was defined as the stretch from the second conserved V-encoded cysteine up to the conserved J-encoded phenylalanine. In an earlier analysis of 587 of the donors, sequences lacking an unambiguous match to a single V gene segment were excluded. In an earlier analysis of roughly 500 of the donors, V segments were called functional above 56.7% productive rearrangements and were called segregating when the between-donor standard deviation exceeded 5%. A statistical classification framework was built for diagnosing cytomegalovirus status from the catalog of TCR beta chain sequences. V and J gene assignment, in a later analysis, came from comparing TCR nucleotide sequences with IMGT/GENE-DB human TR gene sequences. Using the TCRdist pipeline, a later analysis assigned CDR3 sequences along with most-parsimonious VDJ recombination scenarios. In a later analysis, each TCR beta chain was defined by its CDR3 amino acid sequence together with its V-gene family, and reads without a unique V-gene family were excluded. As a way to deal with suspected cross-contamination and a sequencing artifact, a later analysis dropped over 550 nucleotide sequences that were highly shared and had low generation probability. In a later analysis, a clonal expansion index was calculated for each public chain from normalized within-repertoire ranks of inferred template counts. In a later analysis, generation probabilities were computed using a VDJ recombination model fitted to out-of-frame rearrangements, and the results were checked against IGoR. A later analysis scored TCR-TCR, TCR-HLA and TCR-CMV co-occurrence with hypergeometric tests, applying a repertoire-size bias correction to TCR pairs. To estimate false discovery rates, a later analysis permuted the HLA or CMV assignments 20 times. In a later analysis, co-occurring TCRs were grouped with DBSCAN, and TCRdist sequence similarity was added when clustering was performed within HLA-allele-positive subsets. Repertoires with fewer than 30,000 or more than 120,000 public chains, plus five repertoires with anomalous nucleotide sharing, were excluded from co-occurrence clustering. The immuneACCESS repertoire file appears here via TCRdb, limited to in-frame rearrangements. These files lack a portion of the clones; in checked studies, under half of the deficit traces to unresolved V genes, and the cause of the others is not known. The DNA was the basis for D and trimming; V, J and clone size are from that table. This sample's clone table shows 120,000 to 150,000 clones. Under 2.5% of the sample is taken by the ten largest.

About this clone: Its antigen specificity is not known.

CDR1 GTSNPN and CDR2 SVGIG are derived from the germline V gene (reference sequence). Trimming takes 0 bases off V and 5 bases off J; junction bases not matched to a gene: 4. The CDR3 covers 14 residues, taking in both the cysteine and the phenylalanine. The only DNA kept is the CDR3, 42 bases in frame from the first base. The cohort consisted of 666 healthy bone marrow donors. All cohort members were sampled while nominally healthy, although unrecorded immune exposures were likely present. The donor tested CMV seronegative and was one of the 352 seronegative cohort members. Each donor provided a peripheral blood sample, and peripheral blood mononuclear cells were used for TCR beta sequencing. The Qiagen DNeasy Blood Extraction Kit was used to extract genomic DNA from the blood cell samples.

This receptor was obtained from a woman younger than 35 in good health and CMV-seronegative. The sample comprised PBMCs. The rearrangement combines TRBV30 with TRBJ2-1, and TRBD2 matches 7 of the central bases. The DNA sequence follows: TGTGCCTGGAGTGTCGGCGGGAGACACAATGAGCAGTTCTTC. Its product reads: CAWSVGGRHNEQFF.